This TCR beta chain was documented in a study of regulatory T cells in long-lasting Graves disease. Overall study: Under 3 months of antithyroid drugs had been taken by newly diagnosed Graves' patients.

Specified time point: newly diagnosed GD, antithyroid drugs for less than 3 months. Generation of the TCR library employed RNA extracted from PBMCs. Study findings and constraints: Public clonotype sharing was higher in persistent than newly diagnosed patients.

This clonotype was seen ten or more times. Its antigen is as yet unknown. Through Arm-PCR of CDR3 regions and iRepertoire HTBI primers, TCR beta libraries were built. TCRdb called the multiplex PCR reads again in MiXCR, with one record for every CDR3 protein. The sample includes a few hundred thousand distinct CDR3 sequences, 12% of them seen just once. This sample also belongs to another study, concerning T cells in Graves' hyperthyroidism and ophthalmopathy. According to that study: Initially, a first-round RT-PCR of the TCR CDR3 employed the HTBI primer set.

The sample was peripheral blood mononuclear cells (PBMCs), taken at new diagnosis, from a patient treated with antithyroid drugs. The TCR sequence derives from a woman aged 18-29 years with Graves disease.

CDR3 region: CASSRDRGQNEAFF. The CDR3 DNA reads TGTGCCAGCAGCCGCGACAGGGGGCAAAATGAAGCTTTCTTT. V is TRBV6-1 and J is TRBJ1-1, with 10 bases that match TRBD1. In germline, CDR1 is MNHNS, CDR2 SASEGT. Trimming took 6 bases from V and 7 from J; bases not matched to a gene: 8. CDR3 length equals 14 residues.